Shown below are 10 T cell receptor beta chains from a single sample sequenced in a study of beta chain features in type 1 diabetes (dated by TCRdb to the late 2010s). Libraries were constructed by the immunoSEQ multiplex PCR assay. The entire amount of isolated RNA was reverse transcribed using the High Capacity cDNA Reverse Transcription Kit, so the sequenced TCRB transcripts were expressed ones. TCRdb provides this immuneACCESS table in a form limited to in-frame rearrangements. Some clones are lacking; in checked studies, under half of them reflect an unresolved V gene, and why the rest are absent is not known. This sample comprises a few hundred thousand clones, 27% of them detected only once. The ten largest make up about 3.9% of the sample. The material sequenced was central memory CD4+ T cells from blood. These receptors originate from a young man in good health.

The chain combines TRBV14 with TRBJ2-3, with D possibly TRBD1 on 6 matching bases. Germline lookup yields CDR1 SGHDN and CDR2 FVKESK. The CDR3 consists of 12 residues. Trimming took off 4 bases at V and 9 bases at J, with 11 bases between the two ends. Here the CDR3 reads CASSPLGTTQYF. The CDR3 region has the DNA TGTGCCAGCAGCCCTTTGGGGACAACGCAGTATTTT.

Concerning this clone itself: At the DNA level, this CDR3 is encoded by other sequences in the same sample as well. V is TRBV7-9 and J is TRBJ1-2; D might be TRBD1 (5 bases). Germline V lookup: CDR1 SEHNR, CDR2 FQNEAQ (reference sequence). This CDR3 region has 14 residues. V lost 0 bases, J lost 3 bases, and 8 bases lay in between. CDR3 residues: CASSLAGGDYGYTF. CDR3 DNA sequence: TGTGCCAGCAGCTTAGCTGGGGGTGACTATGGCTACACCTTC.

This clone was observed a few times. This chain connects TRBV11-1 to TRBJ2-7, with TRBD2 matching over 7 bases. Germline CDR1 is SGHAT and CDR2 is FQDESV (reference sequence). The CDR3 is 16 amino acids. Germline trimming cut 2 bases from V and 3 bases from J; bases unmatched to any gene: 10. The CDR3 nucleotides are TGTGCCAGCAGCTTAAAGGGCCAGCGGGGACGCTACGAGCAGTACTTC. Amino acids: CASSLKGQRGRYEQYF.

This clone was found a few times. This chain uses TRBV27 with TRBJ1-2; possibly TRBD1 for D (5 bases). CDR3 size: 13 residues. The germline V and J ends were trimmed by 3 bases and 2 bases, with 7 bases remaining between them. Per germline, CDR1 MNHEY and CDR2 SMNVEV (reference sequence). CDR3 sequence (DNA): TGTGCCAGCAGTTTGACAGTCAACTATGGCTACACCTTC. Translating it yields CASSLTVNYGYTF.

Of note for this clone: Compared with germline, one end of the junction differs, possibly owing to a read error. The rearrangement uses TRBV29-1 and TRBJ2-3; 11 nucleotides align to TRBD2. CDR3 size: 10 residues. Germline loops: CDR1 SQVTM, CDR2 ANQGSEA. This CDR3 reads CSVTGLADHF. CDR3 nucleotides: TGCAGCGTGACGGGACTAGCGGATCACTTT.

The V and J genes are TRBV20-1 and TRBJ2-1; D uncertain. V lost 6 bases and J 8 bases, leaving 11 bases between the germline ends. This CDR3 spans 11 amino acids. Germline V CDR1 and CDR2: DFQATT, SNEGSKA (reference sequence). In nucleotides, the CDR3 is TGCAGTGCCAGCCAATATGATGAGCAGTTCTTC. Residues: CSASQYDEQFF.

Only a few counts were recorded for this clone. The chain links TRBV1 to TRBJ1-2; TRBD1 reflects the table's D call only, with no check against the DNA. TRBV1 is a listed pseudogene. The CDR3 spans 15 residues. This CDR3 is CTSSQSGTESYGYTF. As DNA, the CDR3 is TGCACCAGCAGCCAATCCGGGACAGAGTCCTATGGCTACACCTTC.

The rearrangement joins TRBV5-1 to TRBJ2-5, with 8 bases fitting TRBD2. With 2 bases clipped from V and 2 bases from J, the junction kept 11 bases outside the gene matches. Germline CDR1 and CDR2: SGHRS and YFSETQ. This CDR3 comprises 17 residues. This CDR3 reads CASSLAPRGATQETQYF. DNA for the CDR3: TGCGCCAGCAGCTTAGCTCCGCGGGGGGCAACGCAAGAGACCCAGTACTTC.

The chain has TRBV6-5 and TRBJ1-1, with D tentatively TRBD1 (6 bases). The CDR3 length is 15 residues. Per germline, CDR1 MNHEY and CDR2 SVGAGI. The V end lost 3 bases, the J end lost 7 bases, and 18 bases lay between the germline ends. CDR3 loop: CASSYYVGAHFEAFF. CDR3 DNA sequence: TGTGCCAGCAGTTATTATGTGGGGGCGCATTTTGAAGCTTTCTTT.

This chain connects TRBV29-1 to TRBJ1-1, with D possibly TRBD1 on 6 matching bases. The germline gives CDR1 SQVTM, CDR2 ANQGSEA. The CDR3 sequence is 11 residues long. The V end was cut by 6 bases, the J end by 7 bases, with 12 bases between. The CDR3 spells CSVPKDSEAFF. Here the CDR3 DNA reads TGCAGCGTCCCAAAGGACAGTGAAGCTTTCTTT.